Listed below are T cell receptor beta chains from one sample, sequenced in a study of T cells in Graves' hyperthyroidism and ophthalmopathy. MiXCR, run by TCRdb on the multiplex PCR reads, gives a single entry per CDR3 protein. The sample yields 600,000 or so distinct CDR3 sequences, about 14% seen once. Source material: blood. The receptors stem from a woman between 50 and 59 years old with Graves' ophthalmopathy. Each CDR3 is given with its conserved first and last residue. Each record gives: J gene, D gene, V gene, clone size, CDR3 protein, CDR3 DNA. A D gene is named only where the DNA matches it firmly. Rows give clone size only sometimes, using once, few, many, or a class for an expanded clone.

TRBJ2-5 | - | TRBV28 | many | CASGGSKETQYF | TGTGCCAGCGGCGGGTCCAAAGAGACCCAGTACTTC
TRBJ1-1 | - | TRBV6-2/TRBV6-3 | - | CASSYATNLMNTEAFF | TGTGCCAGCAGTTACGCAACCAATCTAATGAACACTGAAGCTTTCTTT
TRBJ1-1 | - | TRBV18 | many | CASSPPDVYDTEAFF | TGTGCCAGCTCACCCCCTGACGTTTATGACACTGAAGCTTTCTTT
TRBJ2-2 | TRBD1 | TRBV12-3/TRBV12-4 | - | CASSSIFRDRGFGGELFF | TGTGCCAGCAGTTCCATTTTCCGGGACAGGGGTTTCGGCGGGGAGCTGTTTTTT
TRBJ2-1 | - | TRBV19 | - | CASSISPSIDNEQFF | TGTGCCAGTAGTATAAGTCCCAGTATTGACAATGAGCAGTTCTTC
TRBJ2-3 | - | TRBV5-1 | many | CASSSPVVRRGADTQYF | TGCGCCAGCAGCTCTCCTGTGGTCCGGAGGGGCGCAGATACGCAGTATTTT
TRBJ2-1 | - | TRBV19 | - | CASSIGRIVDEQFF | TGTGCCAGTAGTATTGGGAGGATAGTCGATGAGCAGTTCTTC
TRBJ2-1 | - | TRBV12-5 | many | CASGLVPGDQFF | TGTGCTAGTGGTTTGGTACCGGGGGACCAGTTCTTC
TRBJ1-5 | - | TRBV6-1 | - | CASSGTQGQPQHF | TGTGCCAGCAGTGGAACCCAGGGTCAGCCCCAGCATTTT
TRBJ1-5 | - | TRBV29-1 | - | CSAGSINQPQHF | TGCAGCGCCGGCAGCATTAATCAGCCCCAGCATTTT